What follows describes a single TCR beta chain. Antigen: not known. The assay was immunoSEQ multiplex PCR, and TCRdb's table has in-frame clones only and misses some. Of fewer than 50,000 clones listed, about 91% were seen once; the top ten hold 25% to 35%. CDR1 SGDLS and CDR2 YYNGEE come from the germline V gene. The CDR3 is made up of 14 amino acids. The sample comes from a study of OX40 agonist ivuxolimab in advanced cancers. If patients had autoimmune disease history or systemic immunosuppression, they were excluded. Study-wide results and caveats: Some of the nonresponding patients also showed low levels of normalized T-cell clonal expansion.

Material: CD4+ or CD8+ T cells sorted from blood, obtained in a trial of the OX40 agonist ivuxolimab. The receptor comes from an adult with an advanced solid tumor such as melanoma, head and neck, liver or kidney cancer. V and J are TRBV9 and TRBJ2-5; D is possibly TRBD1 or TRBD2 (5 bases each). Near its end, the DNA agrees better with TRBJ2-7, so the J call may be wrong. CDR3 nucleotide sequence: TGTGCCAGCAGCGAGGGACGGACGTCCTACGAGCAGTACTTC. Translating it yields CASSEGRTSYEQYF.